This T cell receptor (beta chain) came from a study of shared clonotypes between healthy human individuals. Regarding this clone: Its antigen is unknown.

Sequencing used immunoSEQ multiplex PCR; TCRdb keeps in-frame clones, though not all of them. Of about 1 million clones in the sample, under 80% were seen once. Whole-study findings and limits: Among donors, the sharing of clonotypes was expected to be influenced by sequencing depth.

Germline V lookup: CDR1 SGDLS, CDR2 YYNGEE. The CDR3 runs to 16 residues. Trimming pared 3 bases from V and 3 bases from J, leaving 16 bases between. This sequence joins TRBV9 and TRBJ2-1; no firm D call. The clonotype was recovered from a man younger than 30 in good health. Sample: memory CD4+ T cells sorted from blood. The subset: CD45RA-negative fraction. The CDR3 region has the DNA TGTGCCAGCAGCGCAAGCCCTTTGGGCGGCTACAATGAGCAGTTCTTC. This gives the protein CASSASPLGGYNEQFF.